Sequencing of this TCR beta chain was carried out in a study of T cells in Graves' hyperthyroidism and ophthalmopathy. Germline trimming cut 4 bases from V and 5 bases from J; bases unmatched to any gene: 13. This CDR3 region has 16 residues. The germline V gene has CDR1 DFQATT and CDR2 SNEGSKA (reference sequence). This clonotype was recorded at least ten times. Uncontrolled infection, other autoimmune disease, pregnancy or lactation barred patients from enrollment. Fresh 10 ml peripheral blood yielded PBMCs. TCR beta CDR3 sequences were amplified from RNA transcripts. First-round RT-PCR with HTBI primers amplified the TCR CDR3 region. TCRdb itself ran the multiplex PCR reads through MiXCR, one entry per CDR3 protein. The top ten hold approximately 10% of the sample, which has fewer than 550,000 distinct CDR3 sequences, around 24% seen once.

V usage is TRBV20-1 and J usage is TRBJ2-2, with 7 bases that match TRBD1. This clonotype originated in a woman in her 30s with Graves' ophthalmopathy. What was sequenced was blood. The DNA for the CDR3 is TGCAGTGCTATGTCCTCCGGGACAGTCTTAACCGGGGAGCTGTTTTTT. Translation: CSAMSSGTVLTGELFF.